What follows are 25 T cell receptor beta chains derived from one specimen sequenced in a study of CD8+CD57+ T cells in acquired aplastic anemia. It was patients with CD8+CD57+ cell expansion by flow cytometry who were chosen for sequencing. Genomic DNA acted as the template from which TCR beta VDJ combination and CDR3 sequence profiling were carried out. From the reads, TCRdb called clonotypes with MiXCR, one entry per CDR3 protein. This table has roughly 240,000 distinct CDR3 sequences, around 46% appearing once. The sample was sorted CD4+, CD8+, or CD8+CD57+ T cells (not recorded which) from PBMCs. The source is a human donor with aplastic anemia.

This rearrangement joins TRBV7-9 to TRBJ1-6; no clear D gene. The CDR3 runs 13 residues. Germline assignment: CDR1 SEHNR and CDR2 FQNEAQ (reference sequence). The V end was cut by 3 bases, the J end by 10 bases, with 10 bases between. The CDR3 DNA reads TGTGCCAGCAGCTTGGACGCCGAGTCACCCCTCCACTTT. Its translation: CASSLDAESPLHF.

V is TRBV5-1 and J is TRBJ1-1, with 10 bases fitting TRBD1. Germline V CDR1 and CDR2: SGHRS, YFSETQ. The CDR3 consists of 17 residues. V lost 5 bases, J lost 5 bases, and 15 bases stayed unmatched. The CDR3 loop is CASRLIGQGVMRTEAFF. CDR3 bases: TGCGCCAGCAGACTAATCGGACAGGGGGTAATGCGGACTGAAGCTTTCTTT.

The rearrangement uses TRBV29-1 and TRBJ1-1; D uncertain. This CDR3 contains 11 residues. Germline CDR1 SQVTM, CDR2 ANQGSEA. V shed 8 bases and J shed 4 bases, with 11 bases lying between them. The DNA of the CDR3 is TGCAGCCGTGACCTAATCACTGAAGCTTTCTTT. Translated: CSRDLITEAFF.

The genes are TRBV14 and TRBJ1-6; no firm D call. V lost 3 bases and J lost 6, with 6 bases in between. The CDR3 is 13 residues long. Germline CDR1 reads SGHDN; CDR2 reads FVKESK. DNA of the CDR3: TGTGCCAGCAGCCAGAATCTTAATTCACCCCTCCACTTT. It is translated as CASSQNLNSPLHF.

In its sample, this clonotype was seen a few times. This rearrangement joins TRBV4-3 to TRBJ2-3; 14 nucleotides align to TRBD2. V gave up 0 bases and J gave up 7 bases; unmatched junction bases: 9. Germline CDR1 is LGHNA and CDR2 is YSLEER. The CDR3 extends over 18 amino acids. CDR3 amino acids: CASSQDYRGTSGSYTQYF. CDR3 sequence (DNA): TGCGCCAGCAGCCAAGATTATCGGGGGACTAGCGGGAGTTATACGCAGTATTTT.

This clonotype has only a few counts. The chain employs TRBV9 and TRBJ2-1, with D tentatively TRBD2 (7 bases). CDR1 and CDR2 (germline): SGDLS, YYNGEE. This CDR3 has 16 amino acids. Between the trimmed V and J ends, which lost 4 bases and 7 bases, there was a span of 21 bases. CDR3 DNA sequence: TGTGCCAGCAGCCCCACCCTCCGGGGGGCATGGAATGAGCAGTTCTTC. It yields the protein CASSPTLRGAWNEQFF.

CDR3 in DNA: TGTGCCAGCGAAAATAGACAGGGAGGCTATGGCTACACCTTC. Protein: CASENRQGGYGYTF. V is TRBV11-1 and J is TRBJ1-2; 7 bases map to TRBD1. This CDR3 is 14 amino acids long. Unmatched junction bases numbered 10, after V lost 8 bases and J lost 4 bases. Germline V gives CDR1 SGHAT, CDR2 FQDESV (reference sequence).

This clonotype was observed a handful of times. The V gene is TRBV9, the J gene TRBJ2-1, with a possible D match to TRBD2 (6 bases). Trimming cost V 5 bases and J 4 bases, with 13 bases left between them. In germline, CDR1 is SGDLS, CDR2 YYNGEE. This CDR3 comprises 14 residues. The CDR3 region has the DNA TGTGCCAGCAGAGACCGGGAGCCTTACAATGAGCAGTTCTTC. This encodes CASRDREPYNEQFF.

The table lists this clonotype with a few counts. Given a much more abundant clone one base away, this may be a read error. This chain connects TRBV6-5 to TRBJ2-1; D tentatively reads TRBD1 or TRBD2 (5 bases each). Germline V gene sequence: CDR1 MNHEY, CDR2 SVGAGI. The CDR3 sequence is 15 residues long. The V end lost 5 bases, the J end lost 7 bases, and 18 bases lay between the germline ends. The CDR3 spells CASSHSRSGTNEQFF. The DNA of the CDR3 is TGTGCCAGCAGTCACAGCCGCTCGGGGACGAATGAGCAGTTCTTC.

The chain joins TRBV2 to TRBJ1-2, with a weak D call TRBD1 (6 bases). V dropped 6 bases and J dropped 11 bases, with 7 bases sitting between them. CDR1 and CDR2 from the germline V gene are SNHLY and FYNNEI. The CDR3 is 9 amino acids. CDR3 amino acids: CASRDRYTF. CDR3 nucleotides: TGTGCCAGCAGGGACAGATACACCTTC. Using reference TRBV2 and TRBJ1-2 for the parts outside the CDR3, the full variable domain is EPEVTQTPSHQVTQMGQEVILRCVPISNHLYFYWYRQILGQKVEFLVSFYNNEISEKSEIFDDQFSVERPDGSNFTLKIRSTKLEDSAMYFCASRDRYTFGSGTRLTVV.

The chain is built from TRBV7-3 and TRBJ2-7, with D possibly TRBD1 on 6 matching bases. The V gene lost 6 bases and the J gene lost 3 bases, with 12 bases spanning the gap. This CDR3 region has 13 residues. Germline V gene sequence: CDR1 SGHTA, CDR2 FQGTGA. CDR3 bases: TGTGCCAGCAGGACAAGGGGGATCTACGAGCAGTACTTC. Translated: CASRTRGIYEQYF.

The rearrangement joins TRBV2 to TRBJ1-2, with 8 bases fitting TRBD1. The trim removed 8 bases at V and 7 bases at J, leaving 9 bases unmatched. The V gene's germline CDR1 is SNHLY and CDR2 FYNNEI. This CDR3 contains 13 residues. The CDR3 bases are TGTGCCAGCGGAGAGGACAGGGCGGCTGGCTACACCTTC. Amino acids: CASGEDRAAGYTF.

A note on this clonotype: An end of the junction does not agree with germline; a read error may underlie this. The chain links TRBV10-3 to TRBJ1-5; TRBD1 matches 7 bases. CDR3 length: 15 residues. Germline V gives CDR1 ENHRY, CDR2 SYGVKD. CDR3 amino acids: CASSFVTGALQPQHF. The CDR3 DNA sequence: TGTGCCAGCAGTTTCGTTACAGGGGCCCTTCAGCCCCAGCATTTT.

This clonotype turned up a few times. The J gene is TRBJ1-1, the V gene TRBV6-2 or TRBV6-3, with a tentative D call TRBD1 (6 bases). Germline loops: CDR1 MNHEY, CDR2 SVGEGT. Trimming left V 6 bases short and J 3 bases short, with 17 bases between. The CDR3 has 15 amino acids. This CDR3 is CASRGGRVTDTEAFF. The CDR3 DNA is TGTGCCAGCAGGGGGGGCAGGGTTACGGACACTGAAGCTTTCTTT.

The V and J genes are TRBV29-1 and TRBJ2-3; 10 bases align to TRBD2. V was clipped by 6 bases and J by 4 bases; unmatched bases: 10. Germline CDR1 and CDR2: SQVTM and ANQGSEA. The CDR3 covers 15 residues. The CDR3 DNA sequence: TGCAGCGTCTCATCTAGCGGGGGCGGAGCAGATACGCAGTATTTT. As protein: CSVSSSGGGADTQYF.

This chain uses TRBV15 with TRBJ1-4, with a tentative D call TRBD1 (6 bases). CDR1 is LNHNV and CDR2 is YYDKDF in the germline V gene (reference sequence). This CDR3 contains 14 residues. Trimming removed 5 bases at V and 5 bases at J, with 12 bases between. CDR3 loop: CATSWRQGNEKLFF. In DNA, the CDR3 is TGTGCCACCAGCTGGCGGCAGGGGAATGAAAAACTGTTTTTT. The variable domain in full, completed from reference TRBV15 and TRBJ1-4, reads DAMVIQNPRYQVTQFGKPVTLSCSQTLNHNVMYWYQQKSSQAPKLLFHYYDKDFNNEADTPDNFQSRRPNTSFCFLDIRSPGLGDTAMYLCATSWRQGNEKLFFGSGTQLSVL.

The chain has TRBV29-1 and TRBJ1-1; TRBD1 matches at 7 bases. CDR3 length equals 12 residues. V gave up 8 bases and J gave up 4 bases; unmatched junction bases: 7. Germline loops: CDR1 SQVTM, CDR2 ANQGSEA. CDR3 bases: TGCAGCCCTCAGGGGGGTTCCACTGAAGCTTTCTTT. As protein: CSPQGGSTEAFF.

This chain links TRBV7-2 with TRBJ2-5; TRBD1 aligns across 7 bases. There are 13 residues in the CDR3. The germline V gene encodes CDR1 SGHTA and CDR2 FQGNSA. The V gene end was trimmed by 5 bases and the J gene end by 4 bases; junction bases not matched to a gene: 4. The CDR3 nucleotides read TGTGCCAGCAGCAACAGGGGCGGAGAGACCCAGTACTTC. Translation: CASSNRGGETQYF.

This clonotype came up many times. CDR3 region: CASSIAGTGGADTQYF. Here the CDR3 DNA reads TGTGCCAGCAGCATCGCCGGGACAGGGGGGGCAGATACGCAGTATTTT. The gene calls are TRBV7-9 and TRBJ2-3, with 11 positions matching TRBD1. CDR3 length: 16 amino acids. Germline loops: CDR1 SEHNR, CDR2 FQNEAQ (reference sequence). Germline trimming cut 5 bases from V and 4 bases from J; bases unmatched to any gene: 8.

This clonotype was counted at least ten times. The chain couples TRBV5-1 to TRBJ2-3; the D is unclear. With 1 base removed from V and 0 bases from J, the gap between germline ends came to 12 bases. In germline, CDR1 is SGHRS, CDR2 YFSETQ. This CDR3 contains 16 residues. CDR3 sequence: CASSLWSTVSTDTQYF. CDR3 bases: TGCGCCAGCAGCTTGTGGTCTACGGTGAGCACAGATACGCAGTATTTT.

There are many counts of this clonotype. V is TRBV20-1 and J is TRBJ2-7; no clear D gene. The germline V and J ends were trimmed by 2 bases and 0 bases, with 8 bases remaining between them. Germline-derived CDR1 and CDR2 are DFQATT and SNEGSKA (reference sequence). The CDR3 has 13 amino acids. CDR3 coding DNA: TGCAGTGCTAGAACCAGCTACTCCTACGAGCAGTACTTC. Protein product: CSARTSYSYEQYF.

The V and J genes are TRBV5-1 and TRBJ2-3, with D possibly matching TRBD1 (5 bases). The CDR3 length is 15 residues. In germline, CDR1 is SGHRS, CDR2 YFSETQ. Trimming shortened V by 5 bases and J by 5 bases, and 18 bases separated the two germline ends. The CDR3 protein is CASRVRDVLIDTQYF. Written as DNA, the CDR3 is TGCGCCAGCAGGGTCAGGGATGTTTTAATAGATACGCAGTATTTT.

The V call is TRBV5-1, the J call TRBJ2-3; D unclear. Trimming removed 2 bases from V and 0 bases from J, with 7 bases in between. The CDR3 is 14 residues long. CDR1 and CDR2 from the germline V gene are SGHRS and YFSETQ. The CDR3 DNA follows: TGCGCCAGCAGCTTAAGCGTTAGCACAGATACGCAGTATTTT. Translation gives CASSLSVSTDTQYF.

The rearrangement joins TRBV6-1 to TRBJ2-7; 7 nucleotides match TRBD2. Germline-derived CDR1 and CDR2 are MNHNS and SASEGT. CDR3 length: 16 residues. The J segment lost 4 bases and the V segment lost 3 bases, leaving 12 bases of the junction unmatched. In DNA form, the CDR3 reads TGTGCCAGCAGTGATTTTATCTCGACGGGAGGTTACGAGCAGTACTTC. This gives the protein CASSDFISTGGYEQYF.

V is TRBV7-8 and J is TRBJ2-5; D perhaps matches TRBD2 (5 bases). Per the germline V gene, CDR1 is SGHVS and CDR2 is FQNEAQ. The CDR3 length is 18 residues. The CDR3 is CASGLKTTADLRGQTQYF. The DNA of the CDR3 is TGTGCTAGTGGTTTGAAAACGACTGCCGACCTTCGCGGGCAGACCCAGTACTTC.